The entry that follows covers one T cell receptor beta chain sequence. Its cognate antigen is unknown. The source of the sample is a study of T cells after yellow fever vaccination. Whole-study results and caveats: Clones from primary vaccination mostly reappeared after the booster (around 97% CD4, roughly 87% CD8). Peaking on day 5 versus 15, the secondary response was faster but weaker.

This CDR3 comprises 14 residues. Germline assignment: CDR1 GTSNPN and CDR2 SVGIG (reference sequence). V was clipped by 0 bases and J by 5 bases, with 14 bases between them. Generation of TCR cDNA used 5'RACE template switching (which added a universal primer site and UMIs). TCRdb processed the 5' RACE reads anew with MiXCR; each CDR3 protein has one entry. Seen here are 450,000 to 550,000 distinct CDR3 sequences, less than 20% observed once, and the top ten hold roughly an eighth. This material consisted of PBMCs, taken 15 days after the yellow fever booster vaccination. The chain employs TRBV30 and TRBJ2-7; D not certain. This receptor was identified in a young man who received the YFV17D yellow fever vaccine. The CDR3 bases are TGTGCCTGGAGTGTTGGCAACGACCCCAACGAGCAGTACTTC. This sequence encodes CAWSVGNDPNEQYF. Full variable domain (remainder filled in from reference TRBV30 and TRBJ2-7): SQTIHQWPATLVQPVGSPLSLECTVEGTSNPNLYWYRQAAGRGLQLLFYSVGIGQISSEVPQNLSASRPQDRQFILSSKKLLLSDSGFYLCAWSVGNDPNEQYFGPGTRLTVT.